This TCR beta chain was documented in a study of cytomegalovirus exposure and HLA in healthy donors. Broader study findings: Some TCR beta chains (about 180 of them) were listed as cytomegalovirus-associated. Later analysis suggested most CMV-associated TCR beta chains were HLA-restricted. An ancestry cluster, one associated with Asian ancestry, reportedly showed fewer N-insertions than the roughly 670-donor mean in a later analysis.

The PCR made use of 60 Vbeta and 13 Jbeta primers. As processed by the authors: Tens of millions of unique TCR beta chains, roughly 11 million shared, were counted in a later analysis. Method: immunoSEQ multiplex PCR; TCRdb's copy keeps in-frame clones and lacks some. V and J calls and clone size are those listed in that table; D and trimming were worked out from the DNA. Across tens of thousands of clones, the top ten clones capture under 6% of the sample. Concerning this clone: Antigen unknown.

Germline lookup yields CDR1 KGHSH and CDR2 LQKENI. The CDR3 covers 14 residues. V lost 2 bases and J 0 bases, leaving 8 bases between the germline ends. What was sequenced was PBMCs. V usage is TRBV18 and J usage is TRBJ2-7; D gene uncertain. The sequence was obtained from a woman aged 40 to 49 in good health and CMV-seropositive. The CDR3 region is CASSPFTGSYEQYF. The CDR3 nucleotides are TGTGCCAGCTCACCATTCACGGGCTCCTACGAGCAGTACTTC. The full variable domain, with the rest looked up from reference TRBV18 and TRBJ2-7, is NAGVMQNPRHLVRRRGQEARLRCSPMKGHSHVYWYRQLPEEGLKFMVYLQKENIIDESGMPKERFSAEFPKEGPSILRIQQVVRGDSAAYFCASSPFTGSYEQYFGPGTRLTVT.